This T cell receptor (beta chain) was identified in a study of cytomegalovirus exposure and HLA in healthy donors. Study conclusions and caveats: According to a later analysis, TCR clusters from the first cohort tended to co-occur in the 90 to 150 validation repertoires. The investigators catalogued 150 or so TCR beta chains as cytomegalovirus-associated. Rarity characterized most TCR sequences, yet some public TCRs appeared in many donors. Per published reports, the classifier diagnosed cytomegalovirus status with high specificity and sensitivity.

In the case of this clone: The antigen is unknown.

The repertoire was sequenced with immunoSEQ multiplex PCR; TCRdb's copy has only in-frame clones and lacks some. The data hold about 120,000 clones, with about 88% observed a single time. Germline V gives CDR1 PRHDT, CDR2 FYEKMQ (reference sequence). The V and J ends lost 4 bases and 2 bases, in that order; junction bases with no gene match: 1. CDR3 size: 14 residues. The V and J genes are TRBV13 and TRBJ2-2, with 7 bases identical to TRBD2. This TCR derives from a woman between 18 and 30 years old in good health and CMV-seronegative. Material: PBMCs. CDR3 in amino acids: CASSSGGNTGELFF. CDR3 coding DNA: TGTGCCAGCAGCTCGGGGGGAAACACCGGGGAGCTGTTTTTT.